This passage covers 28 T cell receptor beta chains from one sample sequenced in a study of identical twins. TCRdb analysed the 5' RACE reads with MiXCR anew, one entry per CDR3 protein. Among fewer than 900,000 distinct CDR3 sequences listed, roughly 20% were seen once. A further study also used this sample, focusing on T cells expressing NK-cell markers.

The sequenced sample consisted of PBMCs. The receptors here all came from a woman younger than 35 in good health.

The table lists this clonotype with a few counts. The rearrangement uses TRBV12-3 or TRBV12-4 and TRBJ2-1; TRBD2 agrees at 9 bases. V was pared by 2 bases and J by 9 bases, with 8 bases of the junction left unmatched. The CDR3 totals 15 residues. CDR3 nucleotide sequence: TGTGCCAGCAGTTTAACGCGGGAGGGCCTGGGTGAGCAGTTCTTC. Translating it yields CASSLTREGLGEQFF.

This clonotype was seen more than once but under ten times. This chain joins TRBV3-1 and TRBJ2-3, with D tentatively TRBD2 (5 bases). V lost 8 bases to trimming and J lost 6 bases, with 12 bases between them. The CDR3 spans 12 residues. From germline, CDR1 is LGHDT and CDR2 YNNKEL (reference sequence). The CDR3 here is CASGGLRDTQYF. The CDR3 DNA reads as TGTGCCAGCGGCGGGCTAAGGGATACGCAGTATTTT.

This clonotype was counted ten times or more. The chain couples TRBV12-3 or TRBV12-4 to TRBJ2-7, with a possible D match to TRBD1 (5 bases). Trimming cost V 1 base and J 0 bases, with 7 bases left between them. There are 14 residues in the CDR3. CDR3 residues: CASSLGGHSYEQYF. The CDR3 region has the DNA TGTGCCAGCAGTTTAGGGGGCCACTCCTACGAGCAGTACTTC.

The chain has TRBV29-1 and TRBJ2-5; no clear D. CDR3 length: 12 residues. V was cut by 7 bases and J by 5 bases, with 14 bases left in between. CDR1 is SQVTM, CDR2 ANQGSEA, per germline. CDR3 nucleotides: TGCAGCGGTCCTTGGGTGTGGGAGACCCAGTACTTC. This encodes CSGPWVWETQYF.

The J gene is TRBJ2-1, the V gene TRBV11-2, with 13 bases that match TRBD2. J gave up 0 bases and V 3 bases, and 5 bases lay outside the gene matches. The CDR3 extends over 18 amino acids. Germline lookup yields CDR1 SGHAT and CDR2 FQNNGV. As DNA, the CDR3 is TGTGCCAGCAGCTTCCTCAGGACTAGCGGGGGCTCCTACAATGAGCAGTTCTTC. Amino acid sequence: CASSFLRTSGGSYNEQFF.

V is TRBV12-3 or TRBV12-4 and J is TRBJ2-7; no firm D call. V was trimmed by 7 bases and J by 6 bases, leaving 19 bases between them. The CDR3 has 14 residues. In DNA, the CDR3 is TGTGCCAGCACCCCGAATTATGGAGCTGGCGAGCAGTACTTC. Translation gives CASTPNYGAGEQYF.

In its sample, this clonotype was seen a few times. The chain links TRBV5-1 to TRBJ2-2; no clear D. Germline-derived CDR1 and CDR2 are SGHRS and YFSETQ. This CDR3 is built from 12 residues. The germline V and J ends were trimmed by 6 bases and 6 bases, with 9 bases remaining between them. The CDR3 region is CASNRNAGELFF. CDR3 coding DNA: TGCGCCAGCAATAGGAATGCCGGGGAGCTGTTTTTT.

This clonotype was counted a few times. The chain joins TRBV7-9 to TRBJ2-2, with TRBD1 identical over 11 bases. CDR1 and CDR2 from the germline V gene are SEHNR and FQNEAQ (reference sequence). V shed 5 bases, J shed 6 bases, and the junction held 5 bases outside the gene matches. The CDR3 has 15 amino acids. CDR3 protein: CASSQDRGQAGELFF. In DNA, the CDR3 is TGTGCCAGCAGCCAGGACAGGGGGCAAGCCGGGGAGCTGTTTTTT.

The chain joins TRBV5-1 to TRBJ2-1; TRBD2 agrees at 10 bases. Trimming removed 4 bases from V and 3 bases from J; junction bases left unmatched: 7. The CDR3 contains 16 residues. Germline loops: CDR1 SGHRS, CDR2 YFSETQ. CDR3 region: CASSHPIAGGYNEQFF. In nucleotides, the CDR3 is TGCGCCAGCAGCCACCCCATAGCGGGAGGCTACAATGAGCAGTTCTTC. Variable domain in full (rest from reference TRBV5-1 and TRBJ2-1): KAGVTQTPRYLIKTRGQQVTLSCSPISGHRSVSWYQQTPGQGLQFLFEYFSETQRNKGNFPGRFSGRQFSNSRSEMNVSTLELGDSALYLCASSHPIAGGYNEQFFGPGTRLTVL.

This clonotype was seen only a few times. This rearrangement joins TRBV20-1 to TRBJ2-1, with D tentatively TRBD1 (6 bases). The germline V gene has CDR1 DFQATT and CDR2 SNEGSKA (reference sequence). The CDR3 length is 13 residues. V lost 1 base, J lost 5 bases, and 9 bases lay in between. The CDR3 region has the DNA TGCAGTGCTAGAGTAGGGGGAAACAATGAGCAGTTCTTC. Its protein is CSARVGGNNEQFF.

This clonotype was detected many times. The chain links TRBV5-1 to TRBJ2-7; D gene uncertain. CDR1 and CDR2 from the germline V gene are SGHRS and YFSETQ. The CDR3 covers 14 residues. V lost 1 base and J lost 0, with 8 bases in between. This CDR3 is CASSLLPDSYEQYF. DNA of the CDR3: TGCGCCAGCAGCTTGTTACCAGACTCCTACGAGCAGTACTTC.

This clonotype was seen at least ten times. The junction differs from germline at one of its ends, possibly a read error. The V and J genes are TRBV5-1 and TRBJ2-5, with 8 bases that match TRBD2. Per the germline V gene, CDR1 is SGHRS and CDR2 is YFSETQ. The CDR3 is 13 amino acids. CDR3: CASSPGLEETQYF. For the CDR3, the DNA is TGTGCCAGCAGCCCGGGACTAGAAGAGACCCAGTACTTC.

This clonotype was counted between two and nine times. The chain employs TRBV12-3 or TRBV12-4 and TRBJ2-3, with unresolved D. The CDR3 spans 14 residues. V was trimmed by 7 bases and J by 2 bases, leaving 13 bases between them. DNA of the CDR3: TGTGCCAGCACCCACACTCGAGACACAGATACGCAGTATTTT. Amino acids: CASTHTRDTDTQYF.

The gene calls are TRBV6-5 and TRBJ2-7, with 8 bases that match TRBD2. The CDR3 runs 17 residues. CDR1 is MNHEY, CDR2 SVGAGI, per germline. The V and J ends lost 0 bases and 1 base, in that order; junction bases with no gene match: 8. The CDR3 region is CASSYSITGGPSYEQYF. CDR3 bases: TGTGCCAGCAGTTACTCGATCACGGGAGGGCCTTCCTACGAGCAGTACTTC.

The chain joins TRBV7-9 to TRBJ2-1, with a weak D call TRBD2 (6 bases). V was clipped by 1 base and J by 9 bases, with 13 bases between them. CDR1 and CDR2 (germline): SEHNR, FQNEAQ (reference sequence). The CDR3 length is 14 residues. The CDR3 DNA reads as TGTGCCAGCAGCTTAGTAATCTCCGGGGGTGAGCAGTTCTTC. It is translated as CASSLVISGGEQFF.

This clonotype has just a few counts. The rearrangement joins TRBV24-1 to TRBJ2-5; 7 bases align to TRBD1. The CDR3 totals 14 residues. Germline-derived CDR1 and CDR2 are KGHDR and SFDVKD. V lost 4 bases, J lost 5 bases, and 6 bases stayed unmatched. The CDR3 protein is CATSEGDSLETQYF. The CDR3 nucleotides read TGTGCCACCAGTGAAGGGGACAGCCTTGAGACCCAGTACTTC.

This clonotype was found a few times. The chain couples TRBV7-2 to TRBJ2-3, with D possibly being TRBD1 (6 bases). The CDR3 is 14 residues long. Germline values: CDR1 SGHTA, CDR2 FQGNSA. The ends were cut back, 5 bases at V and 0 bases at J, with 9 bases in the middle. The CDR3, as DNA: TGTGCCAGCAGCCAGACAGGAAGCACAGATACGCAGTATTTT. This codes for CASSQTGSTDTQYF.

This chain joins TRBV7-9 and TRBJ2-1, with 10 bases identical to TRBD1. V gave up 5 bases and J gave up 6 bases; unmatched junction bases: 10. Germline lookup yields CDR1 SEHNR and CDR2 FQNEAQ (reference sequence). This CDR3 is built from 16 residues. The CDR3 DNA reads TGTGCCAGCAGCCGACCCCGGACAGGGGGGTTCAATGAGCAGTTCTTC. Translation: CASSRPRTGGFNEQFF.

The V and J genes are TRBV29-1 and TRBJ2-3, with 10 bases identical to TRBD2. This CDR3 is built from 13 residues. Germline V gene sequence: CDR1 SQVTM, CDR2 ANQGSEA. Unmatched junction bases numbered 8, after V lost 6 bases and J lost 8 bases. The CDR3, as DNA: TGCAGCGTCTTAGCGGGGGGCTGGGTTACGCAGTATTTT. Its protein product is CSVLAGGWVTQYF.

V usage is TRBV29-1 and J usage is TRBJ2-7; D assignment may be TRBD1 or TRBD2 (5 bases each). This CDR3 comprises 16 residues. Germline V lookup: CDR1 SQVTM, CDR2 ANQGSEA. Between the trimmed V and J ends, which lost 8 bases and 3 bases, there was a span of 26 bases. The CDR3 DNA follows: TGCAGCTCAGAGGGGCGACAGCGCCGACGAAGCTACGAGCAGTACTTC. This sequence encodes CSSEGRQRRRSYEQYF.

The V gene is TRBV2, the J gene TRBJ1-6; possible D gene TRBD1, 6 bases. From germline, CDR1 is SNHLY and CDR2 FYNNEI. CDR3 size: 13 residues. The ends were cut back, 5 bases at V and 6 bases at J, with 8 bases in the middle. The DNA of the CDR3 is TGTGCCAGCAGTAGACAGGCTAATTCACCCCTCCACTTT. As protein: CASSRQANSPLHF.

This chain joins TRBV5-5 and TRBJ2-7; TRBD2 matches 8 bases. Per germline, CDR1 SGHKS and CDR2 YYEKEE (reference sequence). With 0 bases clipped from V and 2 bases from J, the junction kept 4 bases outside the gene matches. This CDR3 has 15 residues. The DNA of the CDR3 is TGTGCCAGCAGCTTGGAGGTCGGGAGGGCCTACGAGCAGTACTTC. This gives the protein CASSLEVGRAYEQYF. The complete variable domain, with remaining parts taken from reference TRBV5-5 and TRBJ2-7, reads DAGVTQSPTHLIKTRGQQVTLRCSPISGHKSVSWYQQVLGQGPQFIFQYYEKEERGRGNFPDRFSARQFPNYSSELNVNALLLGDSALYLCASSLEVGRAYEQYFGPGTRLTVT.

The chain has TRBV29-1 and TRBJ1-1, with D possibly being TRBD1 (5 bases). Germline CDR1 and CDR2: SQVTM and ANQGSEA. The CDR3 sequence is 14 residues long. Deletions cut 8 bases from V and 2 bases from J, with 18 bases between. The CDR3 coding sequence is TGCAGCCTCAGGAGGATGGGGCCTAACACTGAAGCTTTCTTT. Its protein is CSLRRMGPNTEAFF.

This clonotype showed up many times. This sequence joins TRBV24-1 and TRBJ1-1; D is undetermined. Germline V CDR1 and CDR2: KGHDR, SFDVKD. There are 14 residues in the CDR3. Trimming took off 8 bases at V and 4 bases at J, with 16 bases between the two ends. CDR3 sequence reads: CATIRTPSGTEAFF. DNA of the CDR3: TGTGCCACCATAAGGACCCCGTCGGGCACTGAAGCTTTCTTT.

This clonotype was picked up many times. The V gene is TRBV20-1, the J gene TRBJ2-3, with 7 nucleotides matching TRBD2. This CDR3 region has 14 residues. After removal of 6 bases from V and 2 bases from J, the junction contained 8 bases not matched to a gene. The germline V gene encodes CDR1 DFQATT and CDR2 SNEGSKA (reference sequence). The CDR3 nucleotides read TGCAGTGCCGTTCTAGCGGCTCACACAGATACGCAGTATTTT. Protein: CSAVLAAHTDTQYF.

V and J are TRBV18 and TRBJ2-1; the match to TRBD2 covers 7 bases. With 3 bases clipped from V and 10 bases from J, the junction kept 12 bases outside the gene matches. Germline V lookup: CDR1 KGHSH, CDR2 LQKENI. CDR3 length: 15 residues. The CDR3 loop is CASSPLLGGMIEQFF. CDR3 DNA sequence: TGTGCCAGCTCACCCTTATTGGGAGGGATGATAGAGCAGTTCTTC.

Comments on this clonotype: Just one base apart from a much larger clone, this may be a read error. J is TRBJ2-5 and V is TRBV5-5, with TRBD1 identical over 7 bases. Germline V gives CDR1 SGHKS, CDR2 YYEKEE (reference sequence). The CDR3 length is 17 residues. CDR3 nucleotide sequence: TGTGTCAGCAGCTTGGCAGCCCTCCTCAACAGGGGAGAGACCCAGTACTTC. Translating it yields CVSSLAALLNRGETQYF.

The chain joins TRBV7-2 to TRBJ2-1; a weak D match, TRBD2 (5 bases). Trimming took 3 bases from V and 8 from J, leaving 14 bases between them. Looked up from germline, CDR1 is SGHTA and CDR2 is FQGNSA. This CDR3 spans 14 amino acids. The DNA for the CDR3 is TGTGCCAGCAGCTTCGGACTCGGAGCCTATGAGCAGTTCTTC. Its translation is CASSFGLGAYEQFF.